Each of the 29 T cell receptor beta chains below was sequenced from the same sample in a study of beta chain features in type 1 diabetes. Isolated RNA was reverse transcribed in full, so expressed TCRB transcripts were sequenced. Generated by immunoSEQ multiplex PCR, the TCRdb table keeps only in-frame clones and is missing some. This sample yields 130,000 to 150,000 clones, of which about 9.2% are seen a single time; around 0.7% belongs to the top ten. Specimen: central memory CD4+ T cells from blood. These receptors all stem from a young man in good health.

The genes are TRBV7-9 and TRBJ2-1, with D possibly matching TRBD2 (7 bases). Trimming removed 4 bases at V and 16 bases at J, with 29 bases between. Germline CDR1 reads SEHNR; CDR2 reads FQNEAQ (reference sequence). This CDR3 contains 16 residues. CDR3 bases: TGTGCCAGCAGCTCCAGTAAGGCGGGGGCCTACAATGAGCGTTTCTTC. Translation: CASSSSKAGAYNERFF.

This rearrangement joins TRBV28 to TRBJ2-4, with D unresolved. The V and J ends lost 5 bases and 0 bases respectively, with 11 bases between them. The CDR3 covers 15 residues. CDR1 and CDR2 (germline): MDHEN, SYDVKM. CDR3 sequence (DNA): TGTGCCAGCAGTCAAACAAGTTTAGCCAAAAACATTCAGTACTTC. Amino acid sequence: CASSQTSLAKNIQYF.

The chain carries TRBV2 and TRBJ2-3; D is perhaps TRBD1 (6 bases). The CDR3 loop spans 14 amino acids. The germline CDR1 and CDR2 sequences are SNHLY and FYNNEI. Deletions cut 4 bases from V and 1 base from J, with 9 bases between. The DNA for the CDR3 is TGTGCCAGCAGTGTCCGACAGGGCACAGATACGCAGTATTTT. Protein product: CASSVRQGTDTQYF. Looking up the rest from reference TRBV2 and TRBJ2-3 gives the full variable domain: EPEVTQTPSHQVTQMGQEVILRCVPISNHLYFYWYRQILGQKVEFLVSFYNNEISEKSEIFDDQFSVERPDGSNFTLKIRSTKLEDSAMYFCASSVRQGTDTQYFGPGTRLTVL.

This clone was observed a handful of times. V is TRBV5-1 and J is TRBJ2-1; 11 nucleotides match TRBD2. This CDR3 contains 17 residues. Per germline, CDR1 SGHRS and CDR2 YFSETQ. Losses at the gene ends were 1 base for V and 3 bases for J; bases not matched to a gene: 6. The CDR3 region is CASSLRPSGGYYNEQFF. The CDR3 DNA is TGCGCCAGCAGCTTGAGGCCTAGCGGGGGGTACTACAATGAGCAGTTCTTC.

The CDR3: CASSPLAGFDEQFF. Here the CDR3 DNA reads TGTGCCAGCAGCCCACTGGCAGGGTTCGATGAGCAGTTCTTC. The chain carries TRBV11-2 and TRBJ2-1, with D perhaps matching TRBD1 (5 bases). The CDR3 is 14 amino acids. V was cut by 5 bases and J by 8 bases, with 16 bases left in between. CDR1 is SGHAT and CDR2 is FQNNGV in the germline V gene.

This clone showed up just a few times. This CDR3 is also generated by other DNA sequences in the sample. This chain's CDR3 is CASSRTASTDTQYF. The CDR3, as DNA: TGTGCCAGCAGTCGGACAGCTAGCACAGATACGCAGTATTTT. The chain employs TRBV6-5 and TRBJ2-3, with D possibly matching TRBD1 (6 bases). Trimming pared 5 bases from V and 0 bases from J, leaving 9 bases between. The length of the CDR3 is 14 residues. Germline CDR1 reads MNHEY; CDR2 reads SVGAGI.

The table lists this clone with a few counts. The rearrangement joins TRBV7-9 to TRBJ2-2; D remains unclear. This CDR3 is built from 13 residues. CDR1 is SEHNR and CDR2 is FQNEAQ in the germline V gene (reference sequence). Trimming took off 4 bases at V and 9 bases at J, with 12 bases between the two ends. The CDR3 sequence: CASSSPPFRELFF. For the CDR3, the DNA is TGTGCCAGCAGCTCCCCCCCCTTCCGGGAGCTGTTTTTT.

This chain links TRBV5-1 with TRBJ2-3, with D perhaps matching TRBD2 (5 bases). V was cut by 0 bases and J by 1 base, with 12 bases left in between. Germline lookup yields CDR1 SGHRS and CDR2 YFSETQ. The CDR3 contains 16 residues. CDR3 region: CASSLAGSARTDTQYF. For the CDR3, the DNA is TGCGCCAGCAGCTTGGCGGGGAGCGCACGCACAGATACGCAGTATTTT.

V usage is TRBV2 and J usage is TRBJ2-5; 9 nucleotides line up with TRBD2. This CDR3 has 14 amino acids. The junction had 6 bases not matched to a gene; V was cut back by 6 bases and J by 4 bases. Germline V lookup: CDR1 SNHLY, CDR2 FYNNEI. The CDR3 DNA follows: TGTGCCAGCAGCGCCGGGACTAGCAGAGAGACCCAGTACTTC. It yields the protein CASSAGTSRETQYF.

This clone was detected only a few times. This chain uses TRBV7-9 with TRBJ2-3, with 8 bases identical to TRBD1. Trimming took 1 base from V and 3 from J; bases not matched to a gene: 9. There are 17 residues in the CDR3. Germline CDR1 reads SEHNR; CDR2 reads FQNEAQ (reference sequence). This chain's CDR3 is CASSLVRAGGLTDTQYF. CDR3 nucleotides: TGTGCCAGCAGCTTAGTGAGGGCAGGGGGCCTTACAGATACGCAGTATTTT.

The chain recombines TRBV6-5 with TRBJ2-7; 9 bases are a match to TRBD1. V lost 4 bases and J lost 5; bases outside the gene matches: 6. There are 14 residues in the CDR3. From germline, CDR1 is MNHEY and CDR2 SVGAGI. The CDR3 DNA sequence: TGTGCCAGCAGTTTCAGGGGACAGGGTAACGAGCAGTACTTC. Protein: CASSFRGQGNEQYF.

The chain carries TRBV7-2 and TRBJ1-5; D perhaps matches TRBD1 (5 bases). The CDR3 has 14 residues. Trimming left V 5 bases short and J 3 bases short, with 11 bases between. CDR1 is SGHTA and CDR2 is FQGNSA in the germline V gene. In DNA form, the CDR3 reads TGTGCCAGCAGCCCTGGGACTTCCAATCAGCCCCAGCATTTT. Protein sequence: CASSPGTSNQPQHF.

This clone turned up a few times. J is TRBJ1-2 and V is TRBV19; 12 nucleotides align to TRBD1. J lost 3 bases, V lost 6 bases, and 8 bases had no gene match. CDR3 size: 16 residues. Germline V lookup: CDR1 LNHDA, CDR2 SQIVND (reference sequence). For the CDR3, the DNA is TGTGCCAGTAGCTGGGATGGGACAGGGGGCGACTATGGCTACACCTTC. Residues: CASSWDGTGGDYGYTF.

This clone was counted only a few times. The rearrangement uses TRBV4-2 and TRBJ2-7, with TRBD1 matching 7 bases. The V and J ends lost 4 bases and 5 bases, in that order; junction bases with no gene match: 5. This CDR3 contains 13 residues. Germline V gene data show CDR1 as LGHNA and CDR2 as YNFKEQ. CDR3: CASSRTGRDEQYF. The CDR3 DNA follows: TGTGCCAGCAGCCGGACAGGTAGGGACGAGCAGTACTTC.

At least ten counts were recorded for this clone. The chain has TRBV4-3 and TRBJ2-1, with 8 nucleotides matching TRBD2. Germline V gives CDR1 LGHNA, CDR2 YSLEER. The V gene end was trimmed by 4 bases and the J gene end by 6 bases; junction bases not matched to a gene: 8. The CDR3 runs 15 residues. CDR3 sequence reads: CASSPYIGGANEQFF. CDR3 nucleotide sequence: TGCGCCAGCAGCCCCTATATCGGGGGGGCCAATGAGCAGTTCTTC.

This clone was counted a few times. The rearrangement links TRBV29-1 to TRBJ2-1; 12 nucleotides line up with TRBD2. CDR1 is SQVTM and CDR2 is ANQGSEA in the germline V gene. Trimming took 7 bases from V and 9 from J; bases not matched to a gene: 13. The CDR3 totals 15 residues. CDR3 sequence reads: CSAGLAGFLSSEQFF. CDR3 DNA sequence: TGCAGCGCCGGACTAGCGGGGTTTCTTAGTAGTGAGCAGTTCTTC.

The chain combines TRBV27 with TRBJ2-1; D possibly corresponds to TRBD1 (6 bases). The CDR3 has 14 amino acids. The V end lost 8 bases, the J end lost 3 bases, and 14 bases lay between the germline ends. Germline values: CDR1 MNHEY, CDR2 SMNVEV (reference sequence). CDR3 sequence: CASANVQGYNEQFF. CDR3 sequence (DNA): TGTGCCAGCGCGAACGTACAGGGCTACAATGAGCAGTTCTTC.

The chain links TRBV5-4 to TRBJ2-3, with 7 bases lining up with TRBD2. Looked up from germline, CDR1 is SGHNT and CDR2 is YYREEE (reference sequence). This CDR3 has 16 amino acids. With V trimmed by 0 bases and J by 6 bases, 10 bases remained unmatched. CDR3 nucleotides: TGTGCCAGCAGCTTGGCCGGCGGGGGTAGAGACGATACGCAGTATTTT. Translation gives CASSLAGGGRDDTQYF.

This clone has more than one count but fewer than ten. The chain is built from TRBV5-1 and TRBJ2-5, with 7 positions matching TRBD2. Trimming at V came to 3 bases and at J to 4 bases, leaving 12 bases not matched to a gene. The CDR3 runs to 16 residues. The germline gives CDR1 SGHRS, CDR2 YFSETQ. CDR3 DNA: TGCGCCAGCAGCTCTCAACTGGGAGGGGCGGGAGAGACCCAGTACTTC. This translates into CASSSQLGGAGETQYF.

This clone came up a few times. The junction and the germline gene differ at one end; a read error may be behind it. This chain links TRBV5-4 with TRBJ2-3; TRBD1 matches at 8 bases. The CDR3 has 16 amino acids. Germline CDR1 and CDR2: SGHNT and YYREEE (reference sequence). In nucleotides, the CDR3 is TGCGCCAGCAGCCAAGCCGGGACAGGAAGCACAGATACGCAGTATTTT. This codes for CASSQAGTGSTDTQYF.

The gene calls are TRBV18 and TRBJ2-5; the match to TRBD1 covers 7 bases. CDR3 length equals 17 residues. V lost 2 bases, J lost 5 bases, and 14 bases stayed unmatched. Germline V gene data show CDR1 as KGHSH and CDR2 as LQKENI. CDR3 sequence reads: CASSPGGVSTGLETQYF. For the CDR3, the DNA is TGTGCCAGCTCACCAGGGGGCGTTTCGACAGGGCTTGAGACCCAGTACTTC.

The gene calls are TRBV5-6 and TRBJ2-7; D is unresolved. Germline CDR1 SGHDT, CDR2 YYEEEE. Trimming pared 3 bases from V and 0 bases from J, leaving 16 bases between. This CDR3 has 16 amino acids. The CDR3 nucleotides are TGTGCCAGCAGCTCCGATCTCACAGAATTCTCCTACGAGCAGTACTTC. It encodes CASSSDLTEFSYEQYF.

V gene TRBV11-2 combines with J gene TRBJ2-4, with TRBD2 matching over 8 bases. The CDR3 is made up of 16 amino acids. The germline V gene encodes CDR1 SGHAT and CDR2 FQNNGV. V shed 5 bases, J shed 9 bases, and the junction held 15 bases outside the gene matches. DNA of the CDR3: TGTGCCAGCAGCACCCCTGGCGGGGGGCTGGCCGGCATTCAGTACTTC. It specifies CASSTPGGGLAGIQYF.

The CDR3 loop reads CASSSTDFYEQYF. The CDR3 DNA sequence: TGCGCCAGCAGCTCGACAGATTTCTACGAGCAGTACTTC. The chain recombines TRBV5-1 with TRBJ2-7; tentative D call: TRBD1 (5 bases). There are 13 residues in the CDR3. Trimming took off 3 bases at V and 3 bases at J, with 10 bases between the two ends. CDR1 SGHRS and CDR2 YFSETQ come from the germline V gene.

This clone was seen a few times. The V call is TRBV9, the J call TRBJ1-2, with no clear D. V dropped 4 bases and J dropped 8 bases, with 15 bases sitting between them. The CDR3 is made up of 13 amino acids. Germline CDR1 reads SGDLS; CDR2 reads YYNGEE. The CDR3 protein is CASSLSDLWGYTF. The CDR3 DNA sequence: TGTGCCAGCAGCCTGTCAGACTTGTGGGGCTACACCTTC.

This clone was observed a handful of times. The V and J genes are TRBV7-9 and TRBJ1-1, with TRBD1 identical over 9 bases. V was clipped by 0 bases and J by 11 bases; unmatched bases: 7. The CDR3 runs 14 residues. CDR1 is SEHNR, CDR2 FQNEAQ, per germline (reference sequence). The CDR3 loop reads CASSLAGRDRVAFF. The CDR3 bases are TGTGCCAGCAGCTTAGCTGGCCGGGACAGGGTCGCTTTCTTT. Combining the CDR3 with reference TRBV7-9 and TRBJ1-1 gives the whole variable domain DTGVSQNPRHKITKRGQNVTFRCDPISEHNRLYWYRQTLGQGPEFLTYFQNEAQLEKSRLLSDRFSAERPKGSFSTLEIQRTEQGDSAMYLCASSLAGRDRVAFFGQGTRLTVV.

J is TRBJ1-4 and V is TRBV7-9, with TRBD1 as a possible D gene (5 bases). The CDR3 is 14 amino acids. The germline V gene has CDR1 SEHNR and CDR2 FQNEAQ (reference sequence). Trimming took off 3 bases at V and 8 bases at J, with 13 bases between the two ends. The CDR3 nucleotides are TGTGCCAGCAGCTTCAGGGAGGAAAGGGAAAAACTGTTTTTT. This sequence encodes CASSFREEREKLFF. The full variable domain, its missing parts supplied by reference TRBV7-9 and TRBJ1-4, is DTGVSQNPRHKITKRGQNVTFRCDPISEHNRLYWYRQTLGQGPEFLTYFQNEAQLEKSRLLSDRFSAERPKGSFSTLEIQRTEQGDSAMYLCASSFREEREKLFFGSGTQLSVL.

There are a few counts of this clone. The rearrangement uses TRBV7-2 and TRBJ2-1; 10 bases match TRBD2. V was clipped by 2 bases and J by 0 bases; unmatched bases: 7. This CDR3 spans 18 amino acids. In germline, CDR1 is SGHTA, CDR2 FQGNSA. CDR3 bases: TGTGCCAGCAGCTTATTTCTAGCGGGGGCCAGCTCCTACAATGAGCAGTTCTTC. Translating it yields CASSLFLAGASSYNEQFF.

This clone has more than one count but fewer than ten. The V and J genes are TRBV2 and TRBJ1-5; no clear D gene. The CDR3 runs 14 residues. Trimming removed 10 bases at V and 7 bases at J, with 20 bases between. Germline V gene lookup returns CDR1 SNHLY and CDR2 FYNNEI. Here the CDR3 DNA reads TGTGCCATTAAAATGAATCTGGCAGGCCAGCCCCAGCATTTT. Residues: CAIKMNLAGQPQHF. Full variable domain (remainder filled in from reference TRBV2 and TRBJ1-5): EPEVTQTPSHQVTQMGQEVILRCVPISNHLYFYWYRQILGQKVEFLVSFYNNEISEKSEIFDDQFSVERPDGSNFTLKIRSTKLEDSAMYFCAIKMNLAGQPQHFGDGTRLSIL.